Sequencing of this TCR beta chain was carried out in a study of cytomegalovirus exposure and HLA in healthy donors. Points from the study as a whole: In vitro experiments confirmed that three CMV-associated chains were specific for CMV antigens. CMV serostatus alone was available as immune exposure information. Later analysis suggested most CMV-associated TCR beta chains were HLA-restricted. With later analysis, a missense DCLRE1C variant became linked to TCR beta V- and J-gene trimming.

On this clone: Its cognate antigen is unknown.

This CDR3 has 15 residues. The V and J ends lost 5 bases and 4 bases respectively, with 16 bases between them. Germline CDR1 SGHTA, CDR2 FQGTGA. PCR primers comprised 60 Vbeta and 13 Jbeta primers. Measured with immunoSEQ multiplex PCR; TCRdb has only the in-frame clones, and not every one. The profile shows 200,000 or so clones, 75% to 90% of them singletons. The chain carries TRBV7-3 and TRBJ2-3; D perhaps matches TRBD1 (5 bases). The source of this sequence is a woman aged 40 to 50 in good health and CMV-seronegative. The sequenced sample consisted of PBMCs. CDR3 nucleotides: TGTGCCAGCAGCCCTCATCAGGGATTAGCAGATACGCAGTATTTT. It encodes CASSPHQGLADTQYF.